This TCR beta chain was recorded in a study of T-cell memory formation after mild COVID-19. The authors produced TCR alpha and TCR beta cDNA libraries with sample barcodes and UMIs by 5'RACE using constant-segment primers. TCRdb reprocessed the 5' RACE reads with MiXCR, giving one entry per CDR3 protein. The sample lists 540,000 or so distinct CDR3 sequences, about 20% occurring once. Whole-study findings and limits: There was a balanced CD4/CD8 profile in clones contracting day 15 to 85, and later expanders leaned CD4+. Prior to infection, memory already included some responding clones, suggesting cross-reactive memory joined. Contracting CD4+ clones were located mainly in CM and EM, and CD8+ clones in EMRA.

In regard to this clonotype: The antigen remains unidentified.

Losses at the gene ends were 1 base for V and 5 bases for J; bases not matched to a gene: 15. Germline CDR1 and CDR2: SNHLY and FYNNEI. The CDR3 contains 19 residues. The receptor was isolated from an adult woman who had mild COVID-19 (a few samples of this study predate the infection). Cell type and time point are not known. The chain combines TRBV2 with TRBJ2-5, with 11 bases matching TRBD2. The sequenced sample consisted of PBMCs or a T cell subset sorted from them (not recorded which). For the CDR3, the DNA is TGTGCCAGCAGTGAAGGGGTTACTAGCGGGGGCGCGAATTGGGAGACCCAGTACTTC. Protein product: CASSEGVTSGGANWETQYF.